This T cell receptor beta chain was recovered during a study of CD4 and CD8 cells across lung adenocarcinoma regions. Localized lung adenocarcinoma, a non-small cell lung cancer, affected the donors. TCRdb reanalysed the PCR reads using MiXCR and keeps one entry per CDR3 protein. The sample has fewer than 30,000 distinct CDR3 sequences, 45% to 50% seen once. This CDR3 comprises 15 residues. Germline V gene data show CDR1 as MNHNS and CDR2 as SASEGT. In the case of this clonotype: A junction end diverges from the germline sequence, so it may reflect a read error.

The source of this sequence is a male donor with lung adenocarcinoma. The CD4 and CD8 labels of this study may be unreliable. The J gene is TRBJ2-5, the V gene TRBV6-1, with D unclear. What was sequenced was CD8+ T cells from the center of a lung tumor. CDR3 residues: CGSRLGGRGQETQYF. CDR3 in DNA: TGTGGCAGCAGGCTTGGCGGCCGTGGCCAAGAGACCCAGTACTTC.